The 14 T cell receptor beta chains in this list originate from one sample, sequenced in a study of cytomegalovirus exposure and HLA in healthy donors. The PCR had 60 Vbeta and 13 Jbeta primers. Sequenced by immunoSEQ multiplex PCR; TCRdb stores in-frame clones only, minus some. Of about 99,000 clones listed, about 79% are singletons. Sequencing was done on a sample of PBMCs. These TCRs come from a male donor in good health and CMV-seropositive.

V gene TRBV6-4 combines with J gene TRBJ2-7; 12 bases map to TRBD2. Germline trimming cut 5 bases from V and 6 bases from J; bases unmatched to any gene: 5. CDR1 and CDR2 from the germline V gene are MRHNA and SNTAGT. The CDR3 totals 14 residues. CDR3 sequence reads: CASSPSTSGGEQYF. CDR3 nucleotides: TGTGCCAGCAGTCCCTCGACTAGCGGGGGCGAGCAGTACTTC.

This chain joins TRBV7-9 and TRBJ2-7, with TRBD1 matching 8 bases. The CDR3 spans 15 residues. V shed 5 bases, J shed 6 bases, and the junction held 12 bases outside the gene matches. Germline values: CDR1 SEHNR, CDR2 FQNEAQ (reference sequence). The CDR3 nucleotides read TGTGCCAGCAGCCCACCTTATCGACAGGGGTTCGAGCAGTACTTC. Translation gives CASSPPYRQGFEQYF.

This clone has only a few counts. This chain connects TRBV28 to TRBJ1-5, with 10 bases that match TRBD1. CDR3 size: 16 residues. Germline values: CDR1 MDHEN, CDR2 SYDVKM. The ends lost 3 bases at V and 1 base at J; junction bases unmatched: 3. The DNA of the CDR3 is TGTGCCAGCAGTTTCCGACAGGGGGCGAGCAATCAGCCCCAGCATTTT. This translates into CASSFRQGASNQPQHF.

The chain recombines TRBV7-8 with TRBJ1-2; 7 positions match TRBD1. Unmatched junction bases numbered 7, after V lost 5 bases and J lost 1 base. CDR1 SGHVS and CDR2 FQNEAQ come from the germline V gene. This CDR3 has 15 amino acids. CDR3 DNA sequence: TGTGCCAGCAGCGAGCGACAGGGTGGTAACTATGGCTACACCTTC. Protein: CASSERQGGNYGYTF. Combining the CDR3 with reference TRBV7-8 and TRBJ1-2 gives the whole variable domain GAGVSQSPRYKVAKRGQDVALRCDPISGHVSLFWYQQALGQGPEFLTYFQNEAQLDKSGLPSDRFFAERPEGSVSTLKIQRTQQEDSAVYLCASSERQGGNYGYTFGSGTRLTVV.

The chain employs TRBV19 and TRBJ1-1; 12 positions match TRBD1. The CDR3 has 18 amino acids. The germline gives CDR1 LNHDA, CDR2 SQIVND (reference sequence). Germline trimming cut 7 bases from V and 1 base from J; bases unmatched to any gene: 13. The CDR3 here is CASTSGTGGFKANTEAFF. The CDR3 DNA is TGTGCCAGTACTTCCGGGACAGGGGGCTTCAAGGCGAACACTGAAGCTTTCTTT.

The chain uses TRBV30 and TRBJ1-6; TRBD1 agrees at 9 bases. The ends lost 3 bases at V and 7 bases at J; junction bases unmatched: 4. CDR3 size: 14 residues. Germline lookup yields CDR1 GTSNPN and CDR2 SVGIG (reference sequence). This CDR3 reads CAWSLQGANSPLHF. The CDR3 DNA sequence: TGTGCCTGGAGCCTACAGGGGGCGAATTCACCCCTCCACTTT.

The J gene is TRBJ2-3, the V gene TRBV9; 8 bases fit TRBD1. The CDR3 length is 17 residues. Germline V gives CDR1 SGDLS, CDR2 YYNGEE. V lost 0 bases and J lost 4; bases outside the gene matches: 10. The CDR3 region has the DNA TGTGCCAGCAGCGTAGATCGCAGGGGGCTCTTCCCAGATACGCAGTATTTT. This codes for CASSVDRRGLFPDTQYF.

Points on this clone: Sequence at one end of the junction differs from germline and may be a read error. This chain joins TRBV27 and TRBJ1-5, with D unresolved. This CDR3 is built from 14 residues. Germline V CDR1 and CDR2: MNHEY, SMNVEV (reference sequence). The CDR3 region is CASSPLGSNQPQNF. The CDR3, as DNA: TGTGCCAGCAGTCCCCTCGGTAGCAATCAGCCCCAGAATTTT.

The V call is TRBV7-2, the J call TRBJ2-7; 7 bases agree with TRBD2. CDR3 length: 14 amino acids. In germline, CDR1 is SGHTA, CDR2 FQGNSA. V was pared by 4 bases and J by 4 bases, with 7 bases of the junction left unmatched. The chain's CDR3 is CASSSGLGVYEQYF. CDR3 bases: TGTGCCAGCAGCTCCGGACTAGGGGTTTACGAGCAGTACTTC. The complete variable domain, with remaining parts taken from reference TRBV7-2 and TRBJ2-7, reads GAGVSQSPSNKVTEKGKDVELRCDPISGHTALYWYRQSLGQGLEFLIYFQGNSAPDKSGLPSDRFSAERTGGSVSTLTIQRTQQEDSAVYLCASSSGLGVYEQYFGPGTRLTVT.

The CDR3 loop reads CAISEQGENEQYF. Here the CDR3 DNA reads TGTGCCATCAGTGAGCAGGGGGAAAACGAGCAGTACTTC. V usage is TRBV10-3 and J usage is TRBJ2-7; 7 bases match TRBD1. Germline CDR1 reads ENHRY; CDR2 reads SYGVKD. V trimming: 2 bases; J trimming: 5 bases; junction bases outside the gene matches: 3. This CDR3 has 13 amino acids.

The chain carries TRBV6-6 and TRBJ1-1; no clear D gene. This CDR3 contains 14 residues. Germline values: CDR1 MNHNY, CDR2 SVGAGI (reference sequence). Trimming removed 0 bases from V and 2 bases from J, with 7 bases in between. The CDR3, as DNA: TGTGCCAGCAGTTACTCGTCAGTCAACACTGAAGCTTTCTTT. It is translated as CASSYSSVNTEAFF.

This chain connects TRBV7-2 to TRBJ1-2; D may be TRBD1 (6 bases). V lost 3 bases, J lost 6 bases, and 11 bases lay in between. This CDR3 region has 13 residues. Germline V gene lookup returns CDR1 SGHTA and CDR2 FQGNSA. The CDR3 nucleotides read TGTGCCAGCAGCTTGGGGGGGCCCAATGGCTACACCTTC. Its translation: CASSLGGPNGYTF.

This rearrangement joins TRBV7-2 to TRBJ1-2; D is possibly TRBD1 (5 bases). Germline V gene data show CDR1 as SGHTA and CDR2 as FQGNSA. V shed 7 bases and J shed 4 bases, with 10 bases lying between them. The CDR3 sequence is 12 residues long. The CDR3 spells CASNPGGYGYTF. The CDR3, as DNA: TGTGCCAGCAACCCCGGGGGCTATGGCTACACCTTC.

V is TRBV15 and J is TRBJ1-2; D is uncertain. This CDR3 spans 12 amino acids. The germline gives CDR1 LNHNV, CDR2 YYDKDF (reference sequence). V lost 4 bases, J lost 8 bases, and 11 bases lay in between. CDR3: CATSKSLEGYTF. CDR3 sequence (DNA): TGTGCCACCAGCAAGAGCCTGGAGGGCTACACCTTC.